A selection of T cell receptor beta chains follows, all from one sample in a study of identical twins. TCRdb itself ran the 5' RACE reads through MiXCR, one entry per CDR3 protein. Among approximately 220,000 distinct CDR3 sequences listed, about 7.5% were seen once. The sample was also reused in another study, on yellow fever vaccine responses in identical twins.

The sequencing sample was made of memory (CD45RO+) T cells sorted from blood. These receptors were taken from a woman under 30 in good health. Each CDR3 is given with its conserved first and last residue. A D gene is named only where the DNA matches it firmly. Clone size is given for some rows only: seen once, a few or many times, or a class if the clone is expanded.

V,size,D,J,CDR3,DNA
TRBV5-5,few,TRBD2,TRBJ2-7,CASSLTSGRSSYEQYF,TGTGCCAGCAGCTTGACTAGCGGGAGGTCCTCCTACGAGCAGTACTTC
TRBV25-1,.,.,TRBJ2-1,CASSERGGFATHDEQFF,TGTGCCAGCAGTGAACGTGGGGGGTTTGCCACACACGATGAGCAGTTCTTC
TRBV7-2,.,.,TRBJ2-1,CASSLGAPSRNEQFF,TGTGCCAGCAGCTTGGGGGCGCCTAGTCGGAATGAGCAGTTCTTC
TRBV4-1,.,.,TRBJ2-1,CASSQAVRFDGQFF,TGCGCCAGCAGCCAAGCCGTGAGGTTCGACGGGCAGTTCTTC
TRBV4-2,few,TRBD1,TRBJ2-3,CASSQGQGSTDTQYF,TGTGCCAGCAGCCAAGGACAGGGGAGCACAGATACGCAGTATTTT
TRBV6-1,few,.,TRBJ1-2,CASSDGRGYGYTF,TGTGCCAGCAGTGATGGCCGGGGCTATGGCTACACCTTC
TRBV10-2,few,TRBD2,TRBJ2-3,CASRWSGGLQRTDTQYF,TGCGCCAGCAGATGGAGCGGGGGCCTCCAAAGGACAGATACGCAGTATTTT
TRBV15,.,TRBD1,TRBJ2-5,CATSRGGQGRQETQYF,TGTGCCACCAGCAGAGGGGGACAGGGGAGGCAAGAGACCCAGTACTTC
TRBV6-1,few,TRBD1,TRBJ1-1,CASRVNRGSTEAFF,TGTGCCAGCAGAGTTAACAGGGGTAGCACTGAAGCTTTCTTT
TRBV5-6,many,.,TRBJ2-1,CASSLSPARSNEQFF,TGTGCCAGCAGCTTGTCCCCGGCGCGGTCTAATGAGCAGTTCTTC
TRBV4-1,many,.,TRBJ2-7,CASSQAWTSSYEQYF,TGCGCCAGCAGCCAAGCGTGGACGAGCTCCTACGAGCAGTACTTC
TRBV6-5,many,TRBD1,TRBJ2-1,CASSSLGTGGRNEQFF,TGTGCCAGCAGTTCCCTCGGGACAGGGGGACGTAATGAGCAGTTCTTC
TRBV9,.,.,TRBJ2-7,CASSPLGLSLNEQYF,TGTGCCAGCAGCCCCCTGGGTCTCTCCCTTAACGAGCAGTACTTC
TRBV27,.,TRBD2,TRBJ2-1,CASSFLAGGSYNEQFF,TGTGCCAGCAGTTTCTTAGCGGGGGGCTCCTACAATGAGCAGTTCTTC
TRBV27,few,.,TRBJ2-2,CASSRQATNTGELFF,TGTGCCAGCAGCCGACAGGCCACGAACACCGGGGAGCTGTTTTTT
TRBV20-1,.,TRBD2,TRBJ2-1,CSARDRLAGEYNEQFF,TGCAGTGCTAGAGATCGGCTAGCGGGGGAGTACAATGAGCAGTTCTTC
TRBV7-9,many,TRBD2,TRBJ2-1,CASSRSGTSLNEQFF,TGTGCCAGCAGCCGGTCCGGGACTAGTCTAAATGAGCAGTTCTTC
TRBV28,few,.,TRBJ2-7,CASSFLVGRTYEQYF,TGTGCCAGCAGTTTTCTCGTTGGGCGCACCTACGAGCAGTACTTC
TRBV18,.,.,TRBJ2-5,CASSPRKEETQYF,TGTGCCAGCTCACCAAGGAAAGAGGAGACCCAGTACTTC
TRBV12-3/TRBV12-4,.,TRBD1,TRBJ1-1,CASSAGQATAFF,TGTGCCAGCAGCGCGGGACAGGCAACAGCTTTCTTT
TRBV7-9,.,TRBD1,TRBJ2-3,CASSLRGTGRTDTQYF,TGTGCCAGCAGCTTAAGGGGGACAGGGAGGACAGATACGCAGTATTTT
TRBV14,many,.,TRBJ2-2,CASSQDPRASSIGELFF,TGTGCCAGCAGCCAAGATCCCAGGGCTTCGTCGATCGGGGAGCTGTTTTTT
TRBV29-1,.,.,TRBJ2-5,CSVHAQETQYF,TGCAGCGTCCACGCACAAGAGACCCAGTACTTC
TRBV21-1,many,.,TRBJ2-2,CASRDQGNTGELFF,TGTGCCAGCAGGGATCAGGGTAACACCGGGGAGCTGTTTTTT
TRBV5-5,few,.,TRBJ2-7,CASSVYSNEQYF,TGTGCCAGCAGCGTCTACTCGAACGAGCAGTACTTC
TRBV5-4,.,TRBD2,TRBJ2-1,CASSWTSGREEGQFF,TGTGCCAGCAGCTGGACTAGCGGGAGGGAGGAGGGGCAGTTCTTC
TRBV20-1,many,.,TRBJ2-7,CSARGGGADSYEQYF,TGCAGTGCTAGAGGGGGCGGGGCCGATTCCTACGAGCAGTACTTC
TRBV18,few,.,TRBJ1-2,CASSPPRQGGYTF,TGTGCCAGCTCACCACCCCGGCAGGGAGGCTACACCTTC
TRBV29-1,many,.,TRBJ2-7,CSAIAASSYEQYF,TGCAGCGCAATAGCGGCATCCTCCTACGAGCAGTACTTC
TRBV20-1,many,TRBD2,TRBJ2-7,CSASAGLAGPYEQYF,TGCAGTGCCTCCGCGGGACTAGCGGGCCCCTACGAGCAGTACTTC
TRBV29-1,many,.,TRBJ2-3,CSVEDSYADTQYF,TGCAGCGTTGAAGATTCATACGCAGATACGCAGTATTTT
TRBV7-2,few,TRBD1,TRBJ1-4,CASSFLDRGNEKLFF,TGTGCCAGCAGCTTCTTGGACAGGGGGAATGAAAAACTGTTTTTT
TRBV3-1,.,.,TRBJ1-5,CASSQGRLRPQHF,TGTGCCAGCAGCCAAGGCCGATTACGGCCCCAGCATTTT
TRBV5-1,.,TRBD2,TRBJ2-7,CASSSLAGVDEQYF,TGCGCCAGCAGCTCACTAGCGGGAGTTGACGAGCAGTACTTC
TRBV7-7,few,.,TRBJ1-3,CASSLGGASSGNTIYF,TGTGCTAGCAGCTTAGGGGGTGCTAGCTCTGGAAACACCATATATTTT
TRBV5-8,many,.,TRBJ1-5,CASSLEAWYQPQHF,TGTGCCAGCAGCTTAGAGGCGTGGTATCAGCCCCAGCATTTT
TRBV20-1,.,.,TRBJ1-1,CSARDLHLNTEAFF,TGCAGTGCTAGAGATCTACACCTGAACACTGAAGCTTTCTTT
TRBV18,.,.,TRBJ2-7,CASSPRGEGYEQYF,TGTGCCAGCTCACCACGGGGTGAGGGCTACGAGCAGTACTTC
TRBV11-2,few,TRBD2,TRBJ2-1,CASRQTSGSTYNEQFF,TGTGCCAGCAGACAAACTAGCGGGAGTACTTACAATGAGCAGTTCTTC
TRBV20-1,few,.,TRBJ2-2,CSARELRGPNTGELFF,TGCAGTGCTAGAGAACTCCGGGGGCCGAACACCGGGGAGCTGTTTTTT
TRBV7-4,many,.,TRBJ2-7,CASLTRGKHEQYF,TGTGCCAGCTTGACTAGAGGCAAACACGAGCAGTACTTC
TRBV4-2,many,.,TRBJ1-2,CASSQDFGREDYGYTF,TGTGCCAGCAGCCAAGATTTCGGCAGGGAGGACTATGGCTACACCTTC
TRBV5-1,many,.,TRBJ2-2,CASSSFEELFF,TGCGCCAGCAGCTCCTTCGAGGAGCTGTTTTTT
TRBV14,.,.,TRBJ2-7,CASSQILYEQYF,TGTGCCAGCAGCCAAATCCTCTACGAGCAGTACTTC
TRBV5-1,few,.,TRBJ1-2,CASSSNDYGYTF,TGCGCCAGCAGCTCCAACGACTATGGCTACACCTTC
TRBV3-1,.,TRBD2,TRBJ2-1,CASSRRTSGGPGNEQFF,TGTGCCAGCAGCCGACGAACTAGCGGGGGGCCCGGCAATGAGCAGTTCTTC
TRBV4-2,few,.,TRBJ1-3,CASSQERGQGGGNTIYF,TGTGCCAGCAGCCAAGAGAGGGGTCAGGGCGGGGGAAACACCATATATTTT
TRBV5-1,many,.,TRBJ1-5,CASSLQGGNVNQPQHF,TGCGCCAGCAGCTTACAGGGTGGCAATGTCAATCAGCCCCAGCATTTT
TRBV5-1,many,.,TRBJ1-4,CASSPTGQATTNEKLFF,TGCGCCAGCAGCCCGACGGGCCAGGCGACAACTAATGAAAAACTGTTTTTT
TRBV18,few,.,TRBJ1-2,CASSPRGSSNYGYTF,TGTGCCAGCTCACCACGCGGCTCCTCCAACTATGGCTACACCTTC
TRBV18,.,TRBD1,TRBJ2-5,CASSPSRDRGIETQYF,TGTGCCAGCTCACCAAGCCGGGACAGGGGGATAGAGACCCAGTACTTC
TRBV3-1,.,TRBD2,TRBJ2-3,CASSLRDGGGTDTQYF,TGTGCCAGCAGCCTTAGGGACGGGGGGGGCACAGATACGCAGTATTTT
TRBV9,.,.,TRBJ2-1,CASSVLGPDNEQFF,TGTGCCAGCAGCGTCTTAGGACCGGACAATGAGCAGTTCTTC
TRBV28,few,.,TRBJ1-5,CASRSDSGQPQHF,TGTGCCAGCAGATCGGACTCGGGACAGCCCCAGCATTTT
TRBV11-2,few,TRBD2,TRBJ2-3,CASSLVGPGLAGADTQYF,TGTGCCAGCAGCTTAGTAGGGCCGGGACTAGCGGGAGCAGATACGCAGTATTTT